Listed below are T cell receptor beta chains from one sample, sequenced in a study of blood T cells in healthy people across ages. From the 5' RACE reads, TCRdb called clonotypes with MiXCR, one entry per CDR3 protein. The sample contains about 700,000 distinct CDR3 sequences, approximately 29% of which appear only once. Sequenced: blood. The receptors here all came from an elderly woman in good health. Both conserved end residues are part of each CDR3. A D gene is named only where the DNA matches it firmly. Part of the rows lack a size; the others show once, few, many or a class for expanded clones.

TRBV6-5	TRBD1	-	TRBJ1-4	TGTGCCAGCAGTTACCCGACGAACAGGGGGCGGCTGAAAGAGGGTAATGAAAAACTGTTTTTT	CASSYPTNRGRLKEGNEKLFF
TRBV5-1	TRBD2	-	TRBJ2-1	TGCGCCAGCAGCCTCAATAGCGGGAGGGCCGAGGATGAGCAGTTCTTC	CASSLNSGRAEDEQFF
TRBV30	TRBD1	-	TRBJ1-2	TGTGCCTGGTTTGACAGGGCTGGGAGCTATGGCTACACCTTC	CAWFDRAGSYGYTF
TRBV6-2/TRBV6-3	TRBD2	-	TRBJ2-3	TGTGCCAGCAGAAGCAGCGGGGGGGCGCGGGATACGCAGTATTTT	CASRSSGGARDTQYF
TRBV7-2	TRBD2	many	TRBJ2-1	TGTGCCAGCAGCCTGGGTAGGGGACTAGCCCTTGAGCAGTTCTTC	CASSLGRGLALEQFF
TRBV7-7	-	-	TRBJ2-5	TGTGCCAGCAGCGGCACAGAGGGTCTTCAAGAGACCCAGTACTTC	CASSGTEGLQETQYF
TRBV5-5	-	many	TRBJ2-5	TGTGCCAGCAGCTTGCTGCCACAACCGGGGACCCAGTACTTC	CASSLLPQPGTQYF
TRBV12-3/TRBV12-4	TRBD1	-	TRBJ1-1	TGTGCCAGCAGACCAACGACAGGGCCGAACACTGGAGCTTTCTTT	CASRPTTGPNTGAFF
TRBV7-2	TRBD1	-	TRBJ2-7	TGTGCCAGCAGCTTAAGTTCCCCCTCCGGGACAGGATCACCCAACGAGCAGTACTTC	CASSLSSPSGTGSPNEQYF
TRBV29-1	-	-	TRBJ2-2	TGCAGCGTCCAGACAGGAGGGACCGGGGAGCTGTTTTTT	CSVQTGGTGELFF
TRBV29-1	-	many	TRBJ1-2	TGCAGCGTTGAATCAGGAGGCTACACCTTC	CSVESGGYTF
TRBV5-5	-	-	TRBJ2-1	TGTGCCAGCAACCGAGGACTGAACTACAATGAGCAGTTCTTC	CASNRGLNYNEQFF
TRBV5-1	-	-	TRBJ1-4	TGCGCCAGCAGTGGACAAGGCATTGCAACTAATGAAAAACTGTTTTTT	CASSGQGIATNEKLFF
TRBV5-1	-	-	TRBJ1-1	TGCGCCAGCCTCGGAGGGGGGTCCACTGAAGCTTTCTTT	CASLGGGSTEAFF
TRBV2	-	few	TRBJ1-5	TGTGCCAGCAGTTTGACAGCCTTGGGCAATCAGCCCCAGCATTTT	CASSLTALGNQPQHF
TRBV9	-	-	TRBJ2-2	TGTGCCAGCAGCGTAACCACAGGGTTGAACACCGGGGAGCTGTTTTTT	CASSVTTGLNTGELFF
TRBV6-5	TRBD1	many	TRBJ1-6	TGTGCCAGCAGCTCCGACAGGGGGCCGGTTTCACCCCTCCACTTT	CASSSDRGPVSPLHF
TRBV6-5	-	many	TRBJ1-2	TGTGCCAGCAGTTACTCCCGGAGTACAGTCTTGCCCTATGGCTACACCTTC	CASSYSRSTVLPYGYTF
TRBV27	-	-	TRBJ1-2	TGTGCCAGCAGTTATACAGCGACTAACTATGGCTACACCTTC	CASSYTATNYGYTF
TRBV27	-	few	TRBJ2-2	TGTGCCAGCAGTTTCCACACCGGGGAGCTGTTTTTT	CASSFHTGELFF
TRBV7-2	-	many	TRBJ2-1	TGTGCCAGCAGCCCCCGTAGGGACAATGAGCAGTTCTTC	CASSPRRDNEQFF
TRBV5-6	-	many	TRBJ2-3	TGTGCCAGCCGTACGACAGGAGGCACAGATACGCAGTATTTT	CASRTTGGTDTQYF
TRBV29-1	TRBD1	-	TRBJ1-2	TGCAGCGTTGAGGTGGACTGGGGGACAGCGAGTGAGGGCTACACCTTC	CSVEVDWGTASEGYTF
TRBV7-9	TRBD1	-	TRBJ1-6	TGTGCCAGCAGCTTAGGAAGGACAGGGGGGTCACCCCTCCACTTT	CASSLGRTGGSPLHF
TRBV7-9	-	-	TRBJ2-7	TGTGCCAGCAGCCCCGGACTGAATGACTACGAGCAGTACTTC	CASSPGLNDYEQYF
TRBV6-2/TRBV6-3	-	-	TRBJ1-2	TGTGCCAGCAGGCCTAGCGGTTGGGACTATGGCTACACCTTC	CASRPSGWDYGYTF
TRBV28	-	many	TRBJ2-3	TGTGCCAGCAGCGGGACCCGGGCTAACACAGATACGCAGTATTTT	CASSGTRANTDTQYF
TRBV6-5	-	many	TRBJ2-5	TGTGCCAGCAGTCGCGGGACGGACCAAGAGACCCAGTACTTC	CASSRGTDQETQYF
TRBV7-2	-	-	TRBJ1-1	TGTGCCAGCAGCTTAAACGGTCTGAACACTGAAGCTTTCTTT	CASSLNGLNTEAFF
TRBV28	TRBD1	-	TRBJ2-2	TGTGCCAGCAGGGGACAGGGGAACACCGGGGAGCTGTTTTTT	CASRGQGNTGELFF
TRBV7-2	TRBD1	-	TRBJ2-7	TGTGCCAGCAGCTTAGGACAGGGGGTTCCCTACGAGCAGTACTTC	CASSLGQGVPYEQYF
TRBV6-5	TRBD1	-	TRBJ2-4	TGTGCCAGCAGTTACGGAGGACAGGGGGGTAAAAACATTCAGTACTTC	CASSYGGQGGKNIQYF
TRBV11-3	TRBD2	-	TRBJ2-5	TGTGCCAGCAGCGCGAGGGTCGGGGGGTTTGGACAAGAGACCCAGTACTTC	CASSARVGGFGQETQYF
TRBV6-2/TRBV6-3	-	many	TRBJ1-2	TGTGCCAGCAGTACTACGGGGACGGCTGGCTACACCTTC	CASSTTGTAGYTF
TRBV5-1	TRBD2	many	TRBJ2-1	TGCGCCAGCAGCCTGGGCCGGGTGACGATACTAGCGGGGGGGCCCGGCAATGAGCAGTTCTTC	CASSLGRVTILAGGPGNEQFF
TRBV6-1	TRBD1	-	TRBJ2-1	TGTGCCAGCAGTGAAGCCGAACAGGGGCCCAATGAGCGGTTCTTC	CASSEAEQGPNERFF
TRBV18	-	-	TRBJ1-5	TGTGCCAGCTCACCCCAATCAGGGGAGGCACCCCAGCATTTT	CASSPQSGEAPQHF
TRBV12-5	-	many	TRBJ2-3	TGTGCTAGTGGTTTGGCTCGAGGACCAACGACTAGCACAGATACGCAGTATTTT	CASGLARGPTTSTDTQYF
TRBV6-2/TRBV6-3	-	few	TRBJ1-1	TGTGCCAGCAGTTACTCTCGACACCTTGGGAACACTGAAGCTTTCTTT	CASSYSRHLGNTEAFF
TRBV7-2	-	-	TRBJ1-1	TGTGCCAGCAGCTCGACAAGGACTGAAGCTTTCTTT	CASSSTRTEAFF
TRBV6-5	TRBD1	few	TRBJ2-2	TGTGCCAGCAGTTACTCCCGGACAGGGGCGAACACCGGGGAGCTGTTTTTT	CASSYSRTGANTGELFF
TRBV7-9	TRBD1	-	TRBJ1-2	TGTGCCAGCAGCTTTGACAGGGTAAATGGCTACACCTTC	CASSFDRVNGYTF
TRBV12-3/TRBV12-4	-	-	TRBJ2-3	TGTGCCAGCGGGCCTAGCGTGGGAACAGATACGCAGTATTTT	CASGPSVGTDTQYF
TRBV20-1	-	-	TRBJ1-1	TGCAGTGCTGGGGGAGGGGACACTGAAGCTTTCTTT	CSAGGGDTEAFF
TRBV2	TRBD1	many	TRBJ2-3	TGTGCCAGCAGTCCTCTTTCAGGGGGCTCAGGCACAGATACGCAGTATTTT	CASSPLSGGSGTDTQYF
TRBV7-9	TRBD2	-	TRBJ2-3	TGTGCCAGAAGCGTCCTCGGCGGGGGGGCCGAAGATACGCAGTATTTT	CARSVLGGGAEDTQYF
TRBV29-1	-	many	TRBJ2-5	TGCAGCGCCTGGGGAGGGGGAGAGACCCAGTACTTC	CSAWGGGETQYF
TRBV5-1	TRBD2	-	TRBJ2-7	TGCGCCAGCAGCTTGGCCGGGAGGGGAAACCTTGGCTACGAGCAGTACTTC	CASSLAGRGNLGYEQYF
TRBV5-1	-	many	TRBJ2-3	TGCGCCAGCAGCTTCTCAAGCACAGATACGCAGTATTTT	CASSFSSTDTQYF
TRBV5-1	-	-	TRBJ2-5	TGCACCAGCAGCTTAGGGGGAGAGACCCAGTACTTC	CTSSLGGETQYF